This TCR beta chain was captured by sequencing in a study of T cell changes during pregnancy in multiple sclerosis. Measured with immunoSEQ multiplex PCR; TCRdb has only the in-frame clones, and not every one. Of around 110,000 clones listed, 92% are singletons. Germline lookup yields CDR1 MNHEY and CDR2 SMNVEV (reference sequence). The junction had 15 bases not matched to a gene; V was cut back by 6 bases and J by 7 bases. The CDR3 runs 17 residues. The sequence was obtained from a female donor in good health, enrolled as a control in a pregnancy study. The sequenced sample was peripheral blood, obtained in the third trimester of pregnancy. This chain joins TRBV27 and TRBJ2-1; 10 bases fit TRBD2. The chain's CDR3 is CASSYQKSGGAGNEQFF. The DNA of the CDR3 is TGTGCCAGCAGCTACCAAAAAAGCGGGGGGGCTGGAAATGAGCAGTTCTTC.